This TCR beta chain was identified in a study of OX40 agonist ivuxolimab in advanced cancers. For the study at large: Hepatocellular carcinoma, melanoma, renal cell or head and neck cancer was diagnosed in the dose-escalation patients. The mean age was 60 years, ranging from about 20 to 85, with roughly four fifths of participants male. Whole-study results and caveats: Within 6 weeks, CD4+ and CD8+ blood T cells expanded clonally at 0.1 to 3.0 mg/kg.

Note on this clone: Antigen specificity is unknown.

CDR1 and CDR2 from the germline V gene are MNHNY and SVGAGI (reference sequence). The CDR3 has 16 residues. Deletions cut 4 bases from V and 5 bases from J, with 17 bases between. Method: immunoSEQ multiplex PCR; TCRdb's copy keeps in-frame clones and lacks some. Among more than 9,500 clones listed, 86% were seen once. Sample: CD4+ or CD8+ T cells sorted from blood, taken in a trial of the OX40 agonist ivuxolimab. V is TRBV6-6 and J is TRBJ1-4; D may be TRBD1 (5 bases). This sequence was found in an adult with an advanced solid tumor such as melanoma, head and neck, liver or kidney cancer. The CDR3 loop reads CASSSPLGRDNEKLFF. CDR3 bases: TGTGCCAGCAGTTCACCACTGGGGCGGGACAATGAAAAACTGTTTTTT.